Each of the 24 T cell receptor beta chains below was sequenced from the same sample in a study of Ad26.COV2.S vaccination and SARS-CoV-2 variants. Regarding treatment: roughly 18 received Ad26.COV2.S at low or high dose, single or two shots; 5 received placebo; per-sample allocation not given. Sampling occurred on day 63 after the first vaccine or placebo injection. TCRdb's table, derived via immunoSEQ multiplex PCR, lists solely in-frame clones and lacks some. The table records 430,000 or so clones, 75% to 95% of them present only once. The source material was peripheral blood, sampled in a trial of Ad26.COV2.S vaccine versus placebo. These receptors came from a person aged 18-60 years who received the Ad26.COV2.S COVID-19 vaccine or a placebo.

CDR3 in amino acids: CASSRDRISSYNSPLHF. CDR3 nucleotides: TGTGCCAGCAGCCGGGACAGAATTAGCTCCTATAATTCACCCCTCCACTTT. The chain recombines TRBV9 with TRBJ1-6, with 7 bases lining up with TRBD1. J lost 0 bases, V lost 4 bases, and 7 bases had no gene match. The germline CDR1 and CDR2 sequences are SGDLS and YYNGEE. The CDR3 length is 17 residues.

This sequence joins TRBV29-1 and TRBJ2-7; D is undetermined. CDR3 size: 13 residues. Germline-derived CDR1 and CDR2 are SQVTM and ANQGSEA. Trimming cost V 5 bases and J 0 bases, with 11 bases left between them. The CDR3 is CSVRQPSSYEQYF. The CDR3 nucleotides are TGCAGCGTTCGACAACCGAGCTCCTACGAGCAGTACTTC.

The V and J genes are TRBV12-3 or TRBV12-4 and TRBJ2-4; D is possibly TRBD1 (5 bases). This CDR3 comprises 13 residues. Trimming removed 7 bases at V and 1 base at J, with 8 bases between. CDR3 residues: CASNQGAKNIQYF. CDR3 DNA: TGTGCCAGCAACCAGGGTGCCAAAAACATTCAGTACTTC.

This chain links TRBV7-9 with TRBJ1-3, with TRBD1 matching 11 bases. Germline V gene data show CDR1 as SEHNR and CDR2 as FQNEAQ (reference sequence). CDR3 length: 16 residues. Trimming cost V 5 bases and J 0 bases; bases outside gene matches: 3. The CDR3 DNA sequence: TGTGCCAGCAGCCCCGGGACAGGGGGCTCTGGAAACACCATATATTTT. Its protein product is CASSPGTGGSGNTIYF. Filled out from reference TRBV7-9 and TRBJ1-3, the complete variable domain reads DTGVSQNPRHKITKRGQNVTFRCDPISEHNRLYWYRQTLGQGPEFLTYFQNEAQLEKSRLLSDRFSAERPKGSFSTLEIQRTEQGDSAMYLCASSPGTGGSGNTIYFGEGSWLTVV.

The V and J genes are TRBV6-2 or TRBV6-3 and TRBJ1-2, with D maybe TRBD1 (6 bases). Germline lookup yields CDR1 MNHEY and CDR2 SVGEGT. This CDR3 spans 12 amino acids. V shed 6 bases and J shed 4 bases, with 9 bases lying between them. The CDR3, as DNA: TGTGCCAGCAGCCCGGACAGCTATGGCTACACCTTC. Encoded protein: CASSPDSYGYTF.

The chain is built from TRBV30 and TRBJ2-3, with D possibly being TRBD2 (6 bases). This CDR3 has 14 amino acids. The germline V gene has CDR1 GTSNPN and CDR2 SVGIG (reference sequence). Trimming left V 5 bases short and J 0 bases short, with 12 bases between. CDR3 residues: CAWARSGSTDTQYF. Written as DNA, the CDR3 is TGTGCCTGGGCGCGTAGCGGTAGCACAGATACGCAGTATTTT.

This clone was detected a few times. V usage is TRBV6-5 and J usage is TRBJ1-6; D gene uncertain. This CDR3 is built from 13 residues. V was pared by 0 bases and J by 9 bases, with 6 bases between. From germline, CDR1 is MNHEY and CDR2 SVGAGI. CDR3 loop: CASSYSRGSPLHF. CDR3 nucleotide sequence: TGTGCCAGCAGTTACTCGAGAGGTTCACCCCTCCACTTT.

This clone appeared a few times. The rearrangement links TRBV7-8 to TRBJ1-2; a weak D match, TRBD1 (5 bases). Trimming took off 2 bases at V and 7 bases at J, with 17 bases between the two ends. CDR1 and CDR2 (germline): SGHVS, FQNEAQ. This CDR3 is 15 amino acids long. The CDR3 coding sequence is TGTGCCAGCAGCTTACGGGATGCAGGGATCGGTGGCTACACCTTC. It specifies CASSLRDAGIGGYTF. Filled out from reference TRBV7-8 and TRBJ1-2, the complete variable domain reads GAGVSQSPRYKVAKRGQDVALRCDPISGHVSLFWYQQALGQGPEFLTYFQNEAQLDKSGLPSDRFFAERPEGSVSTLKIQRTQQEDSAVYLCASSLRDAGIGGYTFGSGTRLTVV.

The V call is TRBV7-9, the J call TRBJ1-2; D uncertain. Germline loops: CDR1 SEHNR, CDR2 FQNEAQ (reference sequence). The CDR3 is made up of 11 amino acids. Trimming pared 5 bases from V and 9 bases from J, leaving 10 bases between. CDR3 in DNA: TGTGCCAGCAGCCTGGCGGTCAGCTACACCTTC. Translating it yields CASSLAVSYTF.

This clone has only one observation. V is TRBV7-6 and J is TRBJ2-7; no definite D call. The V gene lost 6 bases and the J gene lost 3 bases, with 15 bases spanning the gap. This CDR3 spans 14 amino acids. Germline assignment: CDR1 SGHVS and CDR2 FNYEAQ. DNA of the CDR3: TGTGCCAGCAGTCCTATCCATAATCTCTACGAGCAGTACTTC. This translates into CASSPIHNLYEQYF.

The CDR3, as DNA: TGTGCCAGCAGCTTTACAGGGACCTACGAGCAGTACTTC. This encodes CASSFTGTYEQYF. J is TRBJ2-7 and V is TRBV5-5; tentatively, D is TRBD1 (6 bases). This CDR3 region has 13 residues. Germline values: CDR1 SGHKS, CDR2 YYEKEE (reference sequence). The V gene lost 2 bases and the J gene lost 2 bases, with 8 bases spanning the gap.

The chain carries TRBV2 and TRBJ2-7; D remains ambiguous. Trimming cost V 6 bases and J 1 base, with 7 bases left between them. Germline V gene data show CDR1 as SNHLY and CDR2 as FYNNEI. CDR3 length: 12 amino acids. CDR3 loop: CASSAFSYEQYF. The CDR3 nucleotides read TGTGCCAGCAGCGCCTTTTCCTACGAGCAGTACTTC. The full variable domain, its missing parts supplied by reference TRBV2 and TRBJ2-7, is EPEVTQTPSHQVTQMGQEVILRCVPISNHLYFYWYRQILGQKVEFLVSFYNNEISEKSEIFDDQFSVERPDGSNFTLKIRSTKLEDSAMYFCASSAFSYEQYFGPGTRLTVT.

The genes are TRBV14 and TRBJ1-1; no reliable D call. V lost 4 bases to trimming and J lost 1 base, with 7 bases between them. CDR3 length equals 13 residues. Germline CDR1 and CDR2: SGHDN and FVKESK. The DNA of the CDR3 is TGTGCCAGCAGCCGGCAGGCGAACACTGAAGCTTTCTTT. Its protein is CASSRQANTEAFF.

Here the CDR3 DNA reads TGTGCCAGCAGTTCCTTTAGGGAGACCCAGTACTTC. This codes for CASSSFRETQYF. This rearrangement joins TRBV6-5 to TRBJ2-5; D is unclear. Germline loops: CDR1 MNHEY, CDR2 SVGAGI. The CDR3 has 12 residues. Deletions cut 4 bases from V and 5 bases from J, with 8 bases between.

This chain uses TRBV5-6 with TRBJ2-5, with D possibly matching TRBD1 (6 bases). Germline loops: CDR1 SGHDT, CDR2 YYEEEE. The CDR3 extends over 17 amino acids. V was clipped by 0 bases and J by 4 bases, with 19 bases between them. CDR3 region: CASSLELLLGGGETQYF. The CDR3 nucleotides are TGTGCCAGCAGCTTGGAGTTGTTGCTAGGGGGTGGAGAGACCCAGTACTTC.

J is TRBJ2-1 and V is TRBV7-9; weak D call: TRBD2 (6 bases). Looked up from germline, CDR1 is SEHNR and CDR2 is FQNEAQ (reference sequence). The germline V and J ends were trimmed by 9 bases and 5 bases, with 20 bases remaining between them. CDR3 size: 15 residues. The CDR3 is CARQKLGREDNEQFF. The CDR3 DNA reads TGTGCCAGACAAAAATTAGGGCGGGAAGACAATGAGCAGTTCTTC.

The gene calls are TRBV5-1 and TRBJ2-7, with D hard to call. V shed 0 bases and J shed 7 bases, with 11 bases lying between them. Germline assignment: CDR1 SGHRS and CDR2 YFSETQ. This CDR3 comprises 13 residues. The CDR3 protein is CASSLGAAWEQYF. The CDR3 nucleotides are TGCGCCAGCAGCTTGGGGGCAGCCTGGGAGCAGTACTTC. Together with reference TRBV5-1 and TRBJ2-7, the CDR3 gives the full variable domain: KAGVTQTPRYLIKTRGQQVTLSCSPISGHRSVSWYQQTPGQGLQFLFEYFSETQRNKGNFPGRFSGRQFSNSRSEMNVSTLELGDSALYLCASSLGAAWEQYFGPGTRLTVT.

The chain has TRBV12-3 or TRBV12-4 and TRBJ1-1, with D uncertain. The V gene lost 10 bases and the J gene lost 3 bases, with 12 bases spanning the gap. This CDR3 contains 12 residues. The CDR3 sequence is CAITDGYTEAFF. The DNA of the CDR3 is TGTGCCATCACGGATGGGTACACTGAAGCTTTCTTT.

The chain combines TRBV28 with TRBJ2-1, with D unresolved. V was trimmed by 5 bases and J by 5 bases, leaving 16 bases between them. The CDR3 length is 15 residues. CDR1 and CDR2 from the germline V gene are MDHEN and SYDVKM. CDR3 protein: CASSESSGFDNEQFF. In DNA form, the CDR3 reads TGTGCCAGCAGTGAATCGTCAGGCTTCGACAATGAGCAGTTCTTC.

This sequence joins TRBV7-2 and TRBJ1-2; 10 bases agree with TRBD1. V lost 6 bases, J lost 8 bases, and 6 bases stayed unmatched. CDR3 length equals 13 residues. The germline CDR1 and CDR2 sequences are SGHTA and FQGNSA. The CDR3 reads CASSSDRGLGYTF. The CDR3 bases are TGTGCCAGCAGTTCTGACAGGGGGCTCGGCTACACCTTC.

The V call is TRBV12-3 or TRBV12-4, the J call TRBJ2-2; unclear D gene. The V end lost 9 bases, the J end lost 1 base, and 6 bases lay between the germline ends. The CDR3 extends over 12 amino acids. CDR3 DNA sequence: TGTGCCAGTACAGAGAACACCGGGGAGCTGTTTTTT. Its protein is CASTENTGELFF.

The rearrangement uses TRBV5-1 and TRBJ2-7; TRBD2 matches at 7 bases. Losses at the gene ends were 0 bases for V and 5 bases for J; bases not matched to a gene: 8. Germline V gene data show CDR1 as SGHRS and CDR2 as YFSETQ. CDR3 length: 15 residues. The CDR3 sequence is CASSLAWGRGDEQYF. As DNA, the CDR3 is TGCGCCAGCAGCTTGGCCTGGGGGAGGGGTGACGAGCAGTACTTC. The entire variable domain, with the rest obtained from reference TRBV5-1 and TRBJ2-7, is as follows: KAGVTQTPRYLIKTRGQQVTLSCSPISGHRSVSWYQQTPGQGLQFLFEYFSETQRNKGNFPGRFSGRQFSNSRSEMNVSTLELGDSALYLCASSLAWGRGDEQYFGPGTRLTVT.

The chain has TRBV19 and TRBJ2-1, with 11 bases matching TRBD2. CDR3 length: 14 amino acids. CDR1 is LNHDA, CDR2 SQIVND, per germline (reference sequence). V was clipped by 6 bases and J by 10 bases; unmatched bases: 8. CDR3 in amino acids: CASSQMASGREQFF. The CDR3 bases are TGTGCCAGTAGCCAGATGGCTAGCGGGAGGGAGCAGTTCTTC.

The V call is TRBV7-8, the J call TRBJ1-2; no clear D. The germline V gene encodes CDR1 SGHVS and CDR2 FQNEAQ. V lost 0 bases and J 0 bases, leaving 14 bases between the germline ends. The CDR3 has 17 residues. The CDR3 loop reads CASSLAVGSLANYGYTF. The CDR3 coding sequence is TGTGCCAGCAGCTTAGCGGTGGGCAGTCTAGCTAACTATGGCTACACCTTC.